This T cell receptor beta chain was identified in a study of beta chain features in type 1 diabetes. General study points: More deletions and fewer insertions at VDJ junctions were seen in type 1 diabetes patients. The naive, central memory and Treg TCRB repertoires of patients appeared to be more similar to one another than those of healthy donors. Across all four CD4+ subsets, people with type 1 diabetes showed modestly shorter TCRB CDR3s.

This clone was counted a single time. The antigen remains unidentified. The CDR3 is made up of 14 amino acids. V lost 5 bases, J lost 6 bases, and 8 bases stayed unmatched. The germline V gene has CDR1 SGHTA and CDR2 FQGNSA. Expressed TCRB transcripts were sequenced because the isolated RNA had all been reverse transcribed beforehand. Some clones are missing from TCRdb's copy, which holds only in-frame ones; the method was immunoSEQ multiplex PCR. The sample contains hundreds of thousands of clones, 11% to 15% of which appear only once. The sequence derives from a young man with type 1 diabetes. The chain uses TRBV7-2 and TRBJ1-2, with TRBD1 matching 8 bases. The sequencing input was naive CD4+ T cells from blood. CDR3 sequence reads: CASSGQTGVDGYTF. CDR3 sequence (DNA): TGTGCCAGCAGCGGACAGACAGGGGTGGATGGCTACACCTTC.